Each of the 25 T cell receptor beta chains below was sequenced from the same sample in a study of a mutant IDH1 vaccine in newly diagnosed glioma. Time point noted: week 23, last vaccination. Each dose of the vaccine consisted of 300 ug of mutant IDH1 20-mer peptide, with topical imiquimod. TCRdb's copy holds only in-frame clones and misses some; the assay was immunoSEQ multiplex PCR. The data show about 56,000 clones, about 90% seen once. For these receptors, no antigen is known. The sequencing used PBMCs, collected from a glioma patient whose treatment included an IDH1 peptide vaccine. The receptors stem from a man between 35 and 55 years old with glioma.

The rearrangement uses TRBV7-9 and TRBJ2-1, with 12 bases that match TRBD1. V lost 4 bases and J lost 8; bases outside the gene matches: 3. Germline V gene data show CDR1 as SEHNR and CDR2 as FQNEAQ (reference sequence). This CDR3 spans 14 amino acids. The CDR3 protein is CASSSGTGGYEQFF. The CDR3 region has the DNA TGTGCCAGCAGCTCCGGGACAGGGGGCTATGAGCAGTTCTTC.

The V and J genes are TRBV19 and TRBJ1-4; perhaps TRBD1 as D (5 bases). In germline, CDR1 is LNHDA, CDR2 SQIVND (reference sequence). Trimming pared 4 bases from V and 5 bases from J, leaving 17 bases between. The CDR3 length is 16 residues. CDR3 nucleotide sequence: TGTGCCAGTAGTACCTACCTCAAAGACAGAAATGAAAAACTGTTTTTT. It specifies CASSTYLKDRNEKLFF.

The CDR3 protein is CASSLRGVSYEQYF. CDR3 nucleotides: TGTGCCAGCAGCTTAAGGGGCGTCTCCTACGAGCAGTACTTC. The chain uses TRBV7-2 and TRBJ2-7; D may be TRBD1 (5 bases). The CDR3 loop spans 14 amino acids. With 2 bases removed from V and 0 bases from J, the gap between germline ends came to 8 bases. Looked up from germline, CDR1 is SGHTA and CDR2 is FQGNSA.

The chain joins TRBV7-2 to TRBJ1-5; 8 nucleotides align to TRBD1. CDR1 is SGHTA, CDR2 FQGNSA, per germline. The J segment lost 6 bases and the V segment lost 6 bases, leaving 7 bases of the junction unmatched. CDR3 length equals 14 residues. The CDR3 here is CASSITGGPQPQHF. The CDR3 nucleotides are TGTGCCAGCAGTATAACAGGGGGACCTCAGCCCCAGCATTTT.

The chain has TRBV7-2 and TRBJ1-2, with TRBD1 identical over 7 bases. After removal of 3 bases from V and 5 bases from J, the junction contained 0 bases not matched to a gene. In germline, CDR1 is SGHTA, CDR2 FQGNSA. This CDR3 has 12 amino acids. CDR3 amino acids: CASSLTGYGYTF. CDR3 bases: TGTGCCAGCAGCTTGACAGGGTATGGCTACACCTTC. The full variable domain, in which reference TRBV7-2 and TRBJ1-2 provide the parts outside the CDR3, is GAGVSQSPSNKVTEKGKDVELRCDPISGHTALYWYRQSLGQGLEFLIYFQGNSAPDKSGLPSDRFSAERTGGSVSTLTIQRTQQEDSAVYLCASSLTGYGYTFGSGTRLTVV.

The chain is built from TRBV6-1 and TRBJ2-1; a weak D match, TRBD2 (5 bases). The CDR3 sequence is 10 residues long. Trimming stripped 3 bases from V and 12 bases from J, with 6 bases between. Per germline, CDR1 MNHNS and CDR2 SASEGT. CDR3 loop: CASSEGRQFF. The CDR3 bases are TGTGCCAGCAGTGAGGGGAGGCAGTTCTTC.

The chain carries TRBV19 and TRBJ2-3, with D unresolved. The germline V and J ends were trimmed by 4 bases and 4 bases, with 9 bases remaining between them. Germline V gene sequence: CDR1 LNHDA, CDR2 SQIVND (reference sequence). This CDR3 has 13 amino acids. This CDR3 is CASSTTVADTQYF. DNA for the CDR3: TGTGCCAGTAGTACGACCGTCGCAGATACGCAGTATTTT.

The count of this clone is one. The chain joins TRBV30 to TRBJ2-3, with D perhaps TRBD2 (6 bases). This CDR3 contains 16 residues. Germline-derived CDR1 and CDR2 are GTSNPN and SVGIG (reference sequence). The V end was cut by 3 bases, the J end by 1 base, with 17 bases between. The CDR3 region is CAWSKPRRDRTDTQYF. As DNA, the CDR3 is TGTGCCTGGAGCAAACCTCGGCGGGACCGCACAGATACGCAGTATTTT.

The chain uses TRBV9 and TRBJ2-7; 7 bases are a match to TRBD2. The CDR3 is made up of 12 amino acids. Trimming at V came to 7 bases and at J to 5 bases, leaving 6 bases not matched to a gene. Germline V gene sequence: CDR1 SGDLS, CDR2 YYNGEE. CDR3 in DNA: TGTGCCAGCCGGGGGGACGGCAACGAGCAGTACTTC. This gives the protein CASRGDGNEQYF. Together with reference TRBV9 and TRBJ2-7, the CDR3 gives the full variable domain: DSGVTQTPKHLITATGQRVTLRCSPRSGDLSVYWYQQSLDQGLQFLIQYYNGEERAKGNILERFSAQQFPDLHSELNLSSLELGDSALYFCASRGDGNEQYFGPGTRLTVT.

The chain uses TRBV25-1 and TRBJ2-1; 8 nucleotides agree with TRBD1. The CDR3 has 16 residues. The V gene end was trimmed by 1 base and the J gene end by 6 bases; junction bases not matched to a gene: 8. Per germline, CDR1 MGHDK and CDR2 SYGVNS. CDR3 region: CASSESGTGFANEQFF. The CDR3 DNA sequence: TGTGCCAGCAGTGAATCCGGGACAGGATTCGCCAATGAGCAGTTCTTC.

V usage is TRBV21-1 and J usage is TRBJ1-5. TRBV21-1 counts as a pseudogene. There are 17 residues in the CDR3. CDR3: CASSKGRITLSNQPQHF. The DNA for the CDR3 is TGTGCCAGCAGCAAAGGCAGAATTACTCTAAGCAATCAGCCCCAGCATTTT.

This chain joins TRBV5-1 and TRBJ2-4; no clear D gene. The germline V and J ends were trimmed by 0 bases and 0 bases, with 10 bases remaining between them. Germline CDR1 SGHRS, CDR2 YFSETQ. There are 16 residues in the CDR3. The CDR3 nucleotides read TGCGCCAGCAGCTTGGGTCCATTGCTAGCCAAAAACATTCAGTACTTC. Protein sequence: CASSLGPLLAKNIQYF.

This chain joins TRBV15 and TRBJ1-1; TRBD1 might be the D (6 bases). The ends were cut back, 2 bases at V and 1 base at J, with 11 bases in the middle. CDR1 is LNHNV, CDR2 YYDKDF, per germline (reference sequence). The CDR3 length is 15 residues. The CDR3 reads CATSRTRTANTEAFF. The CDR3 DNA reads TGTGCCACCAGCAGAACGAGGACAGCGAACACTGAAGCTTTCTTT.

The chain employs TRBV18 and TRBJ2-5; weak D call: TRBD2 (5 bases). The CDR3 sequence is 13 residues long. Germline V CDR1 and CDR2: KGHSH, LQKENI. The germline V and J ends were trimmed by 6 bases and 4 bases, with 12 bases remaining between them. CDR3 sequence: CASSPRAGETQYF. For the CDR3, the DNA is TGTGCCAGCTCGCCTCGGGCGGGAGAGACCCAGTACTTC. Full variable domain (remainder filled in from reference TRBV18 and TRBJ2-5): NAGVMQNPRHLVRRRGQEARLRCSPMKGHSHVYWYRQLPEEGLKFMVYLQKENIIDESGMPKERFSAEFPKEGPSILRIQQVVRGDSAAYFCASSPRAGETQYFGPGTRLLVL.

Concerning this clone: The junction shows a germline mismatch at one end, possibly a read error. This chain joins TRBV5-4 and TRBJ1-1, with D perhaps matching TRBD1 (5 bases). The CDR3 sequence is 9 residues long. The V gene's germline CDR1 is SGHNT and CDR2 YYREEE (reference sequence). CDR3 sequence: CASSLGRVF. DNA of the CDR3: TGTGCCAGCAGCTTGGGCAGGGTTTTT.

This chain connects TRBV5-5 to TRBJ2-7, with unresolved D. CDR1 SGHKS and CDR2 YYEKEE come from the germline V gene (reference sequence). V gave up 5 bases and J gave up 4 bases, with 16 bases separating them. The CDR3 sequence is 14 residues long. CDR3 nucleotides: TGTGCCAGCAGGCCGCCGGGCCCCATGTACGAGCAGTACTTC. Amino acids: CASRPPGPMYEQYF.

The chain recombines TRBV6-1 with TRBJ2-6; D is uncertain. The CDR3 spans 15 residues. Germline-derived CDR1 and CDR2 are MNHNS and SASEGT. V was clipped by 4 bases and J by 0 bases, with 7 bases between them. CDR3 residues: CASSGRISGANVLTF. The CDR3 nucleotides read TGTGCCAGCAGTGGACGTATCTCTGGGGCCAACGTCCTGACTTTC.

The CDR3, as DNA: TGCGCCAGCAGTAAGGGGGACTACTCCTACAATGAGCAGTTCTTC. Translation: CASSKGDYSYNEQFF. V usage is TRBV23-1 and J usage is TRBJ2-1, with a tentative D call TRBD2 (7 bases). TRBV23-1 is classed as an ORF, of uncertain function. The ends were cut back, 5 bases at V and 0 bases at J, with 11 bases in the middle. The CDR3 loop spans 15 amino acids.

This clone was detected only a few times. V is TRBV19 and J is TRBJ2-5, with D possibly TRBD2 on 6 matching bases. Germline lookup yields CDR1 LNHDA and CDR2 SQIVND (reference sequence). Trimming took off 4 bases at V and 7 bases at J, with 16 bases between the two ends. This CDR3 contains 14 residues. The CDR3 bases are TGTGCCAGTAGTAGATCGGCATCGGAGGGGACCCAGTACTTC. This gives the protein CASSRSASEGTQYF. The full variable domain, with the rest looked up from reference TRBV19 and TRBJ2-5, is DGGITQSPKYLFRKEGQNVTLSCEQNLNHDAMYWYRQDPGQGLRLIYYSQIVNDFQKGDIAEGYSVSREKKESFPLTVTSAQKNPTAFYLCASSRSASEGTQYFGPGTRLLVL.

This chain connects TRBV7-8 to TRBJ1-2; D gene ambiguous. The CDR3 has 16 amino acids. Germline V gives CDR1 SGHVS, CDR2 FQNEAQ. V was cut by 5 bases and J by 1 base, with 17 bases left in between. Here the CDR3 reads CASSESDNPFNYGYTF. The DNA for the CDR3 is TGTGCCAGCAGCGAGTCAGACAACCCGTTTAACTATGGCTACACCTTC.

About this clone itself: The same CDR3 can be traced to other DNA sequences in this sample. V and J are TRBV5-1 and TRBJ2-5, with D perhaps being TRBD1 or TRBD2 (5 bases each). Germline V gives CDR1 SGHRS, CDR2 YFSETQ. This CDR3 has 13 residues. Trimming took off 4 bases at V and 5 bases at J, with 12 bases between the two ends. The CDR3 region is CASSTGGVETQYF. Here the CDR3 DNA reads TGCGCCAGCAGCACTGGGGGAGTGGAGACCCAGTACTTC.

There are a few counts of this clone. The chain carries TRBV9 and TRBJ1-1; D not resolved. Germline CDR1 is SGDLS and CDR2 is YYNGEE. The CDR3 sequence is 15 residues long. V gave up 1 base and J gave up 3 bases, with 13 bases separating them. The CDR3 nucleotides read TGTGCCAGCAGCGTAAATTCAGTGGGTGACACTGAAGCTTTCTTT. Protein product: CASSVNSVGDTEAFF.

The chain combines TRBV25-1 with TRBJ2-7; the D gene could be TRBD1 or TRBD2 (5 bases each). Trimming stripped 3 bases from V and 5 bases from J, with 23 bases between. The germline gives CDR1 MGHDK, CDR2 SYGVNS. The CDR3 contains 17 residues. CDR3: CASSDFKGTEYRDEQYF. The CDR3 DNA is TGTGCCAGCAGTGACTTTAAAGGGACGGAGTATCGGGACGAGCAGTACTTC.

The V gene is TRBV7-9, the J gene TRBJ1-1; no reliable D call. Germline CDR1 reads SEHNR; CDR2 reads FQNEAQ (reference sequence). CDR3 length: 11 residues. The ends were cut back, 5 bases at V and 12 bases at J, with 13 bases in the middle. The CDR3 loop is CASSTVSGTFF. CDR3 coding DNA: TGTGCCAGCAGCACCGTATCCGGTACTTTCTTT.

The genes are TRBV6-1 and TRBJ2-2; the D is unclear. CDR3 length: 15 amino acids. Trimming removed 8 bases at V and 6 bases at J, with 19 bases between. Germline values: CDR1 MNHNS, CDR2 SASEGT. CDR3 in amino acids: CASLNLGFLSGELFF. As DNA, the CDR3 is TGTGCCAGCCTCAACCTTGGTTTCCTATCCGGGGAGCTGTTTTTT.